This TCR beta chain was recovered during a study of shared clonotypes between healthy human individuals. Findings and caveats of the study: Shared clonotypes: roughly 4.5% naive CD4, about 3.3% naive CD8, around 2.2% memory CD4, around 0.4% memory CD8.

The V and J ends lost 8 bases and 4 bases respectively, with 17 bases between them. Per germline, CDR1 WNHNN and CDR2 SYGVQD (reference sequence). The CDR3 is 14 amino acids. At deep level, the assay was performed. Replicate PCRs run on sorted subsets employed roughly 180 ng DNA, tens of thousands of T cell genomes. In the source study's methods: ImmunoSEQ supplied junction-only sequences lacking quality scores, so filtering was different. Method: immunoSEQ multiplex PCR; TCRdb's copy keeps in-frame clones and lacks some. D and trimming come from the DNA, and the V and J calls and clone size come from that table. The sample lists some 2.4 million clones, 93% seen once, with approximately 0.35% in the top ten. With regard to this clone: Its specificity is not known.

The rearrangement links TRBV10-1 to TRBJ2-5; D call uncertain. Sequenced: naive CD4+ T cells from PBMCs. Subset defined: CD45RA+ positively selected. This receptor was identified in a man between 18 and 35 years old in good health. Some clones in this sample may be carry-over from other donors' samples. In nucleotides, the CDR3 is TGCGCCAGCGGGCGGTCCCGCACCATAGAGACCCAGTACTTC. Amino acids: CASGRSRTIETQYF.